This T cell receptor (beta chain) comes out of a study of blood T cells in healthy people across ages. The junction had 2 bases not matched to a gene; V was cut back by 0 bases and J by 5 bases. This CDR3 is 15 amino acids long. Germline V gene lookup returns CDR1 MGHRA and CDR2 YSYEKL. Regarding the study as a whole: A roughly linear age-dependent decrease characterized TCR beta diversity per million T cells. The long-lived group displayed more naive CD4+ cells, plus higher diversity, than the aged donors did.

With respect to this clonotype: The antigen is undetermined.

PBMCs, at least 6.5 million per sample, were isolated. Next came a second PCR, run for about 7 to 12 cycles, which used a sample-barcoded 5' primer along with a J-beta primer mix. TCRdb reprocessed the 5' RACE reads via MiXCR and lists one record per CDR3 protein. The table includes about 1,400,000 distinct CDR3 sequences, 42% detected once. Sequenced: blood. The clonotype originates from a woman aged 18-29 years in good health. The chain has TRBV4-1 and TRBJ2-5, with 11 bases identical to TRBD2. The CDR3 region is CASSQEPSGRETQYF. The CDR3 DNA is TGCGCCAGCAGCCAAGAGCCTAGCGGGAGGGAGACCCAGTACTTC.